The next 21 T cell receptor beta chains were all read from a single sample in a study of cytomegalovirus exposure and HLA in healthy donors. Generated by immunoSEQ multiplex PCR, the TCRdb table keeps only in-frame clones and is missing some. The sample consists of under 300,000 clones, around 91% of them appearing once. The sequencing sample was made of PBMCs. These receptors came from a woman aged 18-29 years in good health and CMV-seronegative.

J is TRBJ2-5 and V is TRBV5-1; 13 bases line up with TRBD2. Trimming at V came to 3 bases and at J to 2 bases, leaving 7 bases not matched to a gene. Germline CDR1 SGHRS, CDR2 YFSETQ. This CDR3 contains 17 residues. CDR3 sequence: CASSSGLAGSIQETQYF. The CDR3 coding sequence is TGCGCCAGCAGCTCGGGACTAGCGGGGTCAATTCAAGAGACCCAGTACTTC. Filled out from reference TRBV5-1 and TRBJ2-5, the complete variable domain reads KAGVTQTPRYLIKTRGQQVTLSCSPISGHRSVSWYQQTPGQGLQFLFEYFSETQRNKGNFPGRFSGRQFSNSRSEMNVSTLELGDSALYLCASSSGLAGSIQETQYFGPGTRLLVL.

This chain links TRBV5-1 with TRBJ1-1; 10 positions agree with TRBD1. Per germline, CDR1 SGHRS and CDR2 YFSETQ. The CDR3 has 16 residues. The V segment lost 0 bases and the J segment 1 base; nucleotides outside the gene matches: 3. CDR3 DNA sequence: TGCGCCAGCAGCTTGGTAGGGACAGGGGCGAACACTGAAGCTTTCTTT. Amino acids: CASSLVGTGANTEAFF.

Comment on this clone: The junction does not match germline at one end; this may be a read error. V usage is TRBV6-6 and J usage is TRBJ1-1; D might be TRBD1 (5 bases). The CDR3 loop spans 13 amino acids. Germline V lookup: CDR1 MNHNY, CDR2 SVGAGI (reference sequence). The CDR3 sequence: CAGRTRADGEAFF. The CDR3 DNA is TGTGCCGGCAGAACCAGGGCGGATGGTGAAGCTTTCTTT.

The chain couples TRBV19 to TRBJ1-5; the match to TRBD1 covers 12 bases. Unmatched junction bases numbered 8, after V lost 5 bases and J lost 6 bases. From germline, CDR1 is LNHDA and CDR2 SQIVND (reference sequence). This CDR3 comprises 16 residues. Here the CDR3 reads CASSAQPGQGAQPQHF. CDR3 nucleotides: TGTGCCAGTAGTGCGCAACCGGGACAGGGGGCTCAGCCCCAGCATTTT. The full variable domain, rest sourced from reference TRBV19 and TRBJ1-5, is DGGITQSPKYLFRKEGQNVTLSCEQNLNHDAMYWYRQDPGQGLRLIYYSQIVNDFQKGDIAEGYSVSREKKESFPLTVTSAQKNPTAFYLCASSAQPGQGAQPQHFGDGTRLSIL.

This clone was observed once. The CDR3 spells CASSSRGTVQETQYF. DNA of the CDR3: TGTGCCAGCTCAAGCCGGGGGACAGTCCAAGAGACCCAGTACTTC. This sequence joins TRBV18 and TRBJ2-5; TRBD1 might be the D (7 bases). This CDR3 has 15 amino acids. V lost 5 bases and J lost 1, with 14 bases in between. Per germline, CDR1 KGHSH and CDR2 LQKENI. The variable domain in full, with the rest retrieved from reference TRBV18 and TRBJ2-5, is NAGVMQNPRHLVRRRGQEARLRCSPMKGHSHVYWYRQLPEEGLKFMVYLQKENIIDESGMPKERFSAEFPKEGPSILRIQQVVRGDSAAYFCASSSRGTVQETQYFGPGTRLLVL.

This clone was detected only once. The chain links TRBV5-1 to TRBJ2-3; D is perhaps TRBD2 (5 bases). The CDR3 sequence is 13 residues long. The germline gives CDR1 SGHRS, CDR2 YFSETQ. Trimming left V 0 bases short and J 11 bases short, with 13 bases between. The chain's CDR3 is CASSLARDRGQYF. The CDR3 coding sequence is TGCGCCAGCAGCTTGGCCCGGGATCGTGGGCAGTATTTT.

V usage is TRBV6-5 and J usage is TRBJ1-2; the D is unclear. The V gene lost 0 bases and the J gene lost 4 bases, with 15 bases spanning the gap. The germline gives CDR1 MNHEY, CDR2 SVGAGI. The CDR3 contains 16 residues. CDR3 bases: TGTGCCAGCAGTTACTCCACGAATAGAAACCTCTATGGCTACACCTTC. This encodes CASSYSTNRNLYGYTF.

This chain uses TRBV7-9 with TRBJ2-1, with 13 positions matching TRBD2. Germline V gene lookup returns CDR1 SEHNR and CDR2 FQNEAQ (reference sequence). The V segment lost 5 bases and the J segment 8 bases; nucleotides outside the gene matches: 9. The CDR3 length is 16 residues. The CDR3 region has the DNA TGTGCCAGCAGCCCCACTGGACTAGCGGGGGCAGATGAGCAGTTCTTC. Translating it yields CASSPTGLAGADEQFF. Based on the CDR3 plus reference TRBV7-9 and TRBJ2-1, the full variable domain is DTGVSQNPRHKITKRGQNVTFRCDPISEHNRLYWYRQTLGQGPEFLTYFQNEAQLEKSRLLSDRFSAERPKGSFSTLEIQRTEQGDSAMYLCASSPTGLAGADEQFFGPGTRLTVL.

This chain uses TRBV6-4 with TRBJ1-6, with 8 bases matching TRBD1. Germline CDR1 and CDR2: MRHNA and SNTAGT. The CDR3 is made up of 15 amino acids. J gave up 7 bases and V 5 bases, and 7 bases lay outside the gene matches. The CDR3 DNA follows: TGTGCCAGCAGTCAGACAGGGGATGGGAATTCACCCCTCCACTTT. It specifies CASSQTGDGNSPLHF.

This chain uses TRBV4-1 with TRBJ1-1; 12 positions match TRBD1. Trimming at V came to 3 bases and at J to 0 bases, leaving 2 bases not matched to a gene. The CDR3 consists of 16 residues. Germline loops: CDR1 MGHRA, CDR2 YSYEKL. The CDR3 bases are TGCGCCAGCAGCCATGGGGACAGGGGGCTGAACACTGAAGCTTTCTTT. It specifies CASSHGDRGLNTEAFF.

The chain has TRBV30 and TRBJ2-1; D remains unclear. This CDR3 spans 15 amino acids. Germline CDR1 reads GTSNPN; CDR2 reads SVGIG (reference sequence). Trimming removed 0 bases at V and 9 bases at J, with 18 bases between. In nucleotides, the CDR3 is TGTGCCTGGAGTGTAGTTAGAACAGACGGTAGTGAGCAGTTCTTC. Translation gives CAWSVVRTDGSEQFF.

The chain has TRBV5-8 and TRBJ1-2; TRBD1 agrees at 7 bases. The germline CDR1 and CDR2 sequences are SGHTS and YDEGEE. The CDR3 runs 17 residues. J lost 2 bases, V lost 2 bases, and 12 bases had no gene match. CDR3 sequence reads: CASSFRDSLTSNYGYTF. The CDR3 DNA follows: TGTGCCAGCAGCTTTCGGGACAGCCTTACTTCCAACTATGGCTACACCTTC.

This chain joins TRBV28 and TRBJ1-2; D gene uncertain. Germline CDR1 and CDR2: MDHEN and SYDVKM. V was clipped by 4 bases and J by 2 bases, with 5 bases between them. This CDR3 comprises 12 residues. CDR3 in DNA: TGTGCCAGCAGTTGGGAGAACTATGGCTACACCTTC. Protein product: CASSWENYGYTF.

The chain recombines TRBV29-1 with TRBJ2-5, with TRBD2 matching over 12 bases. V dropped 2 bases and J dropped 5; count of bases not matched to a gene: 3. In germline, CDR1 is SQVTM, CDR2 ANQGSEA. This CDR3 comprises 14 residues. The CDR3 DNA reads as TGCAGCGTTGAACTAGCGGGAGGGTTTGAGACCCAGTACTTC. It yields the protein CSVELAGGFETQYF.

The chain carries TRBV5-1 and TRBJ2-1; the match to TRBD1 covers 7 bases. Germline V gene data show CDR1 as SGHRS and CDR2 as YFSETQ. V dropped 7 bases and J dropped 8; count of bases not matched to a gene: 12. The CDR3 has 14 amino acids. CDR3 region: CASQDRPMRDEQFF. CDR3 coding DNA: TGCGCCAGCCAGGACAGGCCAATGCGGGATGAGCAGTTCTTC.

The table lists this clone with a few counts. The CDR3 sequence is CASSGGDRVAFNEQFF. CDR3 DNA: TGTGCCAGCAGCGGAGGGGACAGGGTCGCGTTCAATGAGCAGTTCTTC. V usage is TRBV2 and J usage is TRBJ2-1; 9 bases agree with TRBD1. With 6 bases clipped from V and 6 bases from J, the junction kept 12 bases outside the gene matches. This CDR3 has 16 amino acids. CDR1 SNHLY and CDR2 FYNNEI come from the germline V gene.

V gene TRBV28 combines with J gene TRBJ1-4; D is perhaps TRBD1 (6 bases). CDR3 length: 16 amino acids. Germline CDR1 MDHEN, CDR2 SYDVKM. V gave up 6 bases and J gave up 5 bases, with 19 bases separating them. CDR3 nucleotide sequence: TGTGCCAGCAGCTCGCACCTTACAGGGTGGAATGAAAAACTGTTTTTT. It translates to CASSSHLTGWNEKLFF.

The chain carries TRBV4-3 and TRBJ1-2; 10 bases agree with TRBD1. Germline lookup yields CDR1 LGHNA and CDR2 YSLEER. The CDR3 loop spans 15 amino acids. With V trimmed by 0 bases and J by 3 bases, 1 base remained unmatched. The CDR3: CASSQEDRGYYGYTF. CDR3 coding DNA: TGCGCCAGCAGCCAAGAGGACAGGGGGTACTATGGCTACACCTTC.

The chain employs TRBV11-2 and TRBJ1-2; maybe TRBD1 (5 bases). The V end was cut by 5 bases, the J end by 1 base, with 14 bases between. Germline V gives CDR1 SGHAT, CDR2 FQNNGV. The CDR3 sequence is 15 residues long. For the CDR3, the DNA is TGTGCCAGCAGCCTCGGGGGAGGGATTAACTATGGCTACACCTTC. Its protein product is CASSLGGGINYGYTF.

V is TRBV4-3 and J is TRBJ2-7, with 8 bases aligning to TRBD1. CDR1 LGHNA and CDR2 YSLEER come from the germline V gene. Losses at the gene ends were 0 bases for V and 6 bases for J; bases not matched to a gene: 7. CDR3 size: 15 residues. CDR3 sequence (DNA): TGCGCCAGCAGCCAAGACGGAACAGGGGGTCGCGAGCAGTACTTC. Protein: CASSQDGTGGREQYF.

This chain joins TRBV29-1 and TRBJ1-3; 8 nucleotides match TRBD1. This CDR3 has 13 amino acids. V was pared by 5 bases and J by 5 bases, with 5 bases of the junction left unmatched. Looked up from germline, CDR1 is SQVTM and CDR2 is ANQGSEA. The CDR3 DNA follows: TGCAGCGTTTATGGGACAGGCCGAAACACCATATATTTT. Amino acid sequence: CSVYGTGRNTIYF.